Listed here is a single TCR beta chain. The data originate from a study of blood T cell repertoires in COVID-19. The method was immunoSEQ multiplex PCR; TCRdb's version includes in-frame clones alone and lacks a portion of them. Of hundreds of thousands of clones in the sample, 80% to 90% were seen once. CDR1 SGHDN and CDR2 FVKESK come from the germline V gene. This CDR3 has 11 amino acids. The V gene lost 5 bases and the J gene lost 12 bases, with 14 bases spanning the gap. Material for sequencing was PBMCs or T cells enriched from blood (not recorded which). This TCR derives from a man aged 40-55 years in a cohort exposed to, infected with or recovered from COVID-19 (not recorded which). The chain recombines TRBV14 with TRBJ2-7; maybe TRBD1 (7 bases). CDR3 in DNA: TGTGCCAGCAGCAAGGGACAGCGGGTGTACTTC. Translating gives CASSKGQRVYF.